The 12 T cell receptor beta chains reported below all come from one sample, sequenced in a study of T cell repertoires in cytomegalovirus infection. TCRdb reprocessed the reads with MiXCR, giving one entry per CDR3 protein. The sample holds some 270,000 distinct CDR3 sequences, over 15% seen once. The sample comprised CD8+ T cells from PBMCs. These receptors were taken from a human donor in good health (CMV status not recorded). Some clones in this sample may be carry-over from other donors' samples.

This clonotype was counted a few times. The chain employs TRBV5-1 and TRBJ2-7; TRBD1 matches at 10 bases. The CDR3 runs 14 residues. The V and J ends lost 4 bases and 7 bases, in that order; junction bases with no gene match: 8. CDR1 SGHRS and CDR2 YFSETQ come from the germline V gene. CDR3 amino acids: CASSLGQGLWEQYF. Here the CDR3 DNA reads TGCGCCAGCAGCCTGGGACAGGGGCTATGGGAGCAGTACTTC. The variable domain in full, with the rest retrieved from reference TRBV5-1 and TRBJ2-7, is KAGVTQTPRYLIKTRGQQVTLSCSPISGHRSVSWYQQTPGQGLQFLFEYFSETQRNKGNFPGRFSGRQFSNSRSEMNVSTLELGDSALYLCASSLGQGLWEQYFGPGTRLTVT.

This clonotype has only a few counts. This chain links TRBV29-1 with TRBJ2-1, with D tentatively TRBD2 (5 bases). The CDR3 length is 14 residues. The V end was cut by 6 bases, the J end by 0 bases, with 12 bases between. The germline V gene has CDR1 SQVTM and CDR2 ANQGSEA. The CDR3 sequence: CSVQDGSSYNEQFF. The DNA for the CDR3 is TGCAGCGTCCAAGATGGGAGCTCCTACAATGAGCAGTTCTTC.

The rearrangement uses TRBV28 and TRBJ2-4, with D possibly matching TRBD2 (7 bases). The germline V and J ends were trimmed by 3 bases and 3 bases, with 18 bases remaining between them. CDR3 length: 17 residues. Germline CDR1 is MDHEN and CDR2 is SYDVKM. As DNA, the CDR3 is TGTGCCAGCAGTTTGTTTAGGGGGGGGACCGGCAAAAACATTCAGTACTTC. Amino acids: CASSLFRGGTGKNIQYF.

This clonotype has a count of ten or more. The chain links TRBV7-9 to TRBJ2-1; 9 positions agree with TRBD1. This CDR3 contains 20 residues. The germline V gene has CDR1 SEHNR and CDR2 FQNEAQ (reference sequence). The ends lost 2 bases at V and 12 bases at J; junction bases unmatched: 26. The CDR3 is CASSLFSSGAGTGLLLRQFF. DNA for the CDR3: TGTGCCAGCAGCTTATTCTCGAGTGGGGCCGGGACAGGGTTGTTATTGCGGCAGTTCTTC.

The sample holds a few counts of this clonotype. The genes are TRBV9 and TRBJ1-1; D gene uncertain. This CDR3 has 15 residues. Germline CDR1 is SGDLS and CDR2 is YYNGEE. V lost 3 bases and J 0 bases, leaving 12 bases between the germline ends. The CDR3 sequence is CASSEGGIMNTEAFF. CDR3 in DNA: TGTGCCAGCAGCGAAGGCGGGATAATGAACACTGAAGCTTTCTTT. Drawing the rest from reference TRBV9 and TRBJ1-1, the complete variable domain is DSGVTQTPKHLITATGQRVTLRCSPRSGDLSVYWYQQSLDQGLQFLIQYYNGEERAKGNILERFSAQQFPDLHSELNLSSLELGDSALYFCASSEGGIMNTEAFFGQGTRLTVV.

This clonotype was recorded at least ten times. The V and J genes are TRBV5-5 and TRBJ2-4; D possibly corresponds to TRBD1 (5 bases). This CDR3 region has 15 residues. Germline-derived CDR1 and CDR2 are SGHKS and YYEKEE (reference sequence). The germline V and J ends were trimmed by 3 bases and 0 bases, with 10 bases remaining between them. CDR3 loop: CASSWAQVAKNIQYF. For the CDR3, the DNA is TGTGCCAGCAGCTGGGCACAGGTAGCCAAAAACATTCAGTACTTC. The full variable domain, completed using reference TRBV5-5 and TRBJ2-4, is DAGVTQSPTHLIKTRGQQVTLRCSPISGHKSVSWYQQVLGQGPQFIFQYYEKEERGRGNFPDRFSARQFPNYSSELNVNALLLGDSALYLCASSWAQVAKNIQYFGAGTRLSVL.

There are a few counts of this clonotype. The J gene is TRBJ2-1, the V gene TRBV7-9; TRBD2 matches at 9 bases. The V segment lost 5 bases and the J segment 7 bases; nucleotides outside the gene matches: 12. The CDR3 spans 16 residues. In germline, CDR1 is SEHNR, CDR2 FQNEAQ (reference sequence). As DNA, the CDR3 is TGTGCCAGCAGCAGAGGCGGGGGGGGTCTGGGGAATGAGCAGTTCTTC. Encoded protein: CASSRGGGGLGNEQFF.

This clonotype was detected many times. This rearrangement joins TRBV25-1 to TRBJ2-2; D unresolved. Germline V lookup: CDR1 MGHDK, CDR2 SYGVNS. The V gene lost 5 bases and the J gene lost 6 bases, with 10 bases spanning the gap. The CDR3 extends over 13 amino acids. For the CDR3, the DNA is TGTGCCAGCAGTCCTCCCGGTTCCGGGGAGCTGTTTTTT. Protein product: CASSPPGSGELFF.

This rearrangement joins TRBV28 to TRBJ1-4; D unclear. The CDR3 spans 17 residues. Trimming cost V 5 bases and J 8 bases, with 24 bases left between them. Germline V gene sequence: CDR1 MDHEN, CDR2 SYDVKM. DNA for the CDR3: TGTGCCAGCAGTCCCGGGAGGGTTTGGGCTATGGTAGAAAAACTGTTTTTT. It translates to CASSPGRVWAMVEKLFF. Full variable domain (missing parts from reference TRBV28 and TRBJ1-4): DVKVTQSSRYLVKRTGEKVFLECVQDMDHENMFWYRQDPGLGLRLIYFSYDVKMKEKGDIPEGYSVSREKKERFSLILESASTNQTSMYLCASSPGRVWAMVEKLFFGSGTQLSVL.

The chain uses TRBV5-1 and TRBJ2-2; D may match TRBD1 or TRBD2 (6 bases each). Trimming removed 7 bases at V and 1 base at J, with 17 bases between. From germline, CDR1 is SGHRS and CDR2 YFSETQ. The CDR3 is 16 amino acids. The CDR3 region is CASAGGRYKNTGELFF. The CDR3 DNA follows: TGCGCCAGCGCTGGGGGGCGGTACAAGAACACCGGGGAGCTGTTTTTT. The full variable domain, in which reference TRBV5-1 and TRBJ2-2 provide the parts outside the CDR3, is KAGVTQTPRYLIKTRGQQVTLSCSPISGHRSVSWYQQTPGQGLQFLFEYFSETQRNKGNFPGRFSGRQFSNSRSEMNVSTLELGDSALYLCASAGGRYKNTGELFFGEGSRLTVL.

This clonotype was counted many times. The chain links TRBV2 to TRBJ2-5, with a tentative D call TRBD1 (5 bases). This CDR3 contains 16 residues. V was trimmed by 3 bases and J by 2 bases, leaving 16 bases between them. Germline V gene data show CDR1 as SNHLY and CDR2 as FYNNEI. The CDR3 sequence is CASSEKAGYMQETQYF. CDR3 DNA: TGTGCCAGCAGTGAGAAGGCAGGGTACATGCAAGAGACCCAGTACTTC. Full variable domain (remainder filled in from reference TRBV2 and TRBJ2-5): EPEVTQTPSHQVTQMGQEVILRCVPISNHLYFYWYRQILGQKVEFLVSFYNNEISEKSEIFDDQFSVERPDGSNFTLKIRSTKLEDSAMYFCASSEKAGYMQETQYFGPGTRLLVL.

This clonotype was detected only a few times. The CDR3 nucleotides are TGTGCCAGCAGCGTCAATTTGGATGGCTACACCTTC. Amino acids: CASSVNLDGYTF. This chain uses TRBV5-4 with TRBJ1-2; D not certain. Per germline, CDR1 SGHNT and CDR2 YYREEE (reference sequence). V shed 4 bases and J shed 6 bases, with 10 bases lying between them. The length of the CDR3 is 12 residues.